The T cell receptor (beta chain) under discussion was sequenced for a study of Tregs in tolerant kidney transplant recipients (dated by TCRdb to about 2019). Some background on the complete study: The study used TCRbeta sequencing to identify donor-specific regulatory T cells before combined kidney and bone marrow transplantation, then tracked those cells after transplant. TCRbeta repertoire sequencing was used in a few healthy controls to compare several ways of expanding Tregs specific for an allogeneic donor. What the research found in general, with its limitations: The study was limited by small patient numbers, and the findings need validation in larger populations and under other immunosuppression protocols. Biological reproducibility was not directly addressed, though technical replication error appeared minimal. The most biologically relevant and donor-specific TCRbeta repertoire appeared to be identified by expanding Tregs with activated donor B cells.

For TCRbeta CDR3 sequencing, genomic DNA was extracted from sorted cells using the QIAGEN DNeasy Blood and Tissue Kit. High-throughput TCRbeta CDR3 sequencing was carried out commercially through immunoSEQ, with PCR amplification with bias correction and internal controls included. In the paper's pipeline: Unique productive TCRbeta sequences were defined by CDR3 nucleotide sequence where primers matched, and otherwise by CDR3 amino acid sequence together with Vbeta and Jbeta genes. As a correction for sorting error, sequences shared between sorted populations at a frequency ratio of 2:1 or less were discarded, and the remaining shared sequences were assigned to the higher population. Donor-reactive sequences were defined as at least 5-fold expanded in CFSE-low cells versus unstimulated cells, with frequency of at least 0.01% in CFSE-low cells. Repertoire divergence was quantified by Jensen-Shannon divergence calculated from the top 100 TCRbeta sequences ranked by frequency. When a sample had multiple sequencing runs, each run was corrected for sorting error separately and the runs were then pooled. TCRdb re-hosts the immuneACCESS table, in-frame sequences only. Its copies lack some clones; in the studies checked, an unresolved V gene accounts for under half of them, and the cause for the rest is not known. Clonal size and the V and J genes are those of that table, whereas D and trimming came from the DNA. In all, the sample holds under 100,000 clones, and roughly 92% of those were seen once. 4.5% to 5% of the sample is held by the ten biggest clonotypes.

Note on this clone: Its cognate antigen has yet to be identified. Per-base quality was not reported, and no clone a single base away is much larger than it.

Unstimulated Tregs (CD4+CD25+CD127-), CD4+ non-Tregs (CD4+CD25-), CD4 and CD8 cells were FACS-sorted from thawed PBMCs. Healthy control blood was obtained either as purchased buffy coats or from healthy volunteers. Healthy control blood was separated into PBMCs by Ficoll density gradient and cryopreserved, and patient PBMCs were collected both before and after transplant. This receptor was taken from a human donor in good health. Sequencing was done on a sample of CD8+ T cells from blood.

The DNA reads as follows: TGTGCCATCAGATCCTCCAATGGCTACACCTTC. It translates as CAIRSSNGYTF. This chain joins TRBV10-3 to TRBJ1-2, with the D gene uncertain. In the germline V gene, CDR1 corresponds to ENHRY and CDR2 to SYGVKD. V drops 6 bases and J drops 6 bases, leaving 8 bases in between. There are 11 amino acids in the CDR3, from cysteine to phenylalanine inclusive. The only DNA kept is the CDR3, 33 bases in frame from the first base.